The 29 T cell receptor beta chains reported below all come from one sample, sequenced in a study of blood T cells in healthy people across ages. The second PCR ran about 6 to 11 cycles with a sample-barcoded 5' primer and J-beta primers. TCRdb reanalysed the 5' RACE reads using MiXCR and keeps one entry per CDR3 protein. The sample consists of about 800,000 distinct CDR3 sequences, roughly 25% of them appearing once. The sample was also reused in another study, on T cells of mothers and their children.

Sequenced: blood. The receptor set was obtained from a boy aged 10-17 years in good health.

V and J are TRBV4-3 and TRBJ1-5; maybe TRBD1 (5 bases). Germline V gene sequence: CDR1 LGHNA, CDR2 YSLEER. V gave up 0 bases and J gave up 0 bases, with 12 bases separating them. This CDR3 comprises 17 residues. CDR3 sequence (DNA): TGCGCCAGCAGCCAAGATTGGAGGGGTCATAGCAATCAGCCCCAGCATTTT. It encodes CASSQDWRGHSNQPQHF.

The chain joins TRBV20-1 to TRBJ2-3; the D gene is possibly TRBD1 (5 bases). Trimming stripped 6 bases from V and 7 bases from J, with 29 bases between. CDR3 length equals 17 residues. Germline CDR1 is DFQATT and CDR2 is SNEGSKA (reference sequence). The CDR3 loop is CSANLVDKTNLRNTQYF. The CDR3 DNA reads TGCAGTGCAAACTTGGTGGACAAAACAAATCTGAGAAATACGCAGTATTTT.

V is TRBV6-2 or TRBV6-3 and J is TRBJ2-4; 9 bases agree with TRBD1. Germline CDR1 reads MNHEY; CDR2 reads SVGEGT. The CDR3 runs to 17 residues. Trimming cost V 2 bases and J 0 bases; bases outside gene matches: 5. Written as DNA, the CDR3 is TGTGCCAGCAGTTACAAGAGACAGGGGGGAGCCAAAAACATTCAGTACTTC. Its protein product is CASSYKRQGGAKNIQYF.

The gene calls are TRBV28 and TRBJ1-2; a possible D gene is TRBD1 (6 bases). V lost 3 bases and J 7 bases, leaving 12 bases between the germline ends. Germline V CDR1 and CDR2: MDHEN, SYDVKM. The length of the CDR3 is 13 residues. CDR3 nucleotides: TGTGCCAGCAGTTTGGGTTTGGGGGCTGGCTACACCTTC. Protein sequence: CASSLGLGAGYTF.

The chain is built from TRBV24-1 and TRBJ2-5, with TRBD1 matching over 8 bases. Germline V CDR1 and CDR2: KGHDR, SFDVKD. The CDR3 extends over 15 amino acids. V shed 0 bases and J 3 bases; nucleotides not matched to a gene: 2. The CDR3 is CATSDLKDREETQYF. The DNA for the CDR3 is TGTGCCACCAGTGATTTGAAGGACAGGGAAGAGACCCAGTACTTC.

CDR3: CASSVSGGTQYF. The CDR3, as DNA: TGTGCCAGCAGTGTGAGCGGGGGGACCCAGTACTTC. The V gene is TRBV9, the J gene TRBJ2-5; TRBD2 aligns across 8 bases. Unmatched junction bases numbered 4, after V lost 5 bases and J lost 7 bases. The CDR3 is made up of 12 amino acids. From germline, CDR1 is SGDLS and CDR2 YYNGEE.

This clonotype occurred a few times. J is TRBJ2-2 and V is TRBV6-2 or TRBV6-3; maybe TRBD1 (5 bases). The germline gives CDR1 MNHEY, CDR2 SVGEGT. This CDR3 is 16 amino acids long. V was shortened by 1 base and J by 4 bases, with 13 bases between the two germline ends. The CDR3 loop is CASSYYAVGVTGELFF. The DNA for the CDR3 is TGTGCCAGCAGTTACTACGCGGTAGGGGTCACCGGGGAGCTGTTTTTT.

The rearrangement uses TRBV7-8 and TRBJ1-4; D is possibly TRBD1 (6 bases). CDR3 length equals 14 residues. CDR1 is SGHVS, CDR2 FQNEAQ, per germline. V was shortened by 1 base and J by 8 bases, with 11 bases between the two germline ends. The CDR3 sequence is CASSLGRGYEKLFF. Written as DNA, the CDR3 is TGTGCCAGCAGCTTAGGCAGGGGATACGAAAAACTGTTTTTT.

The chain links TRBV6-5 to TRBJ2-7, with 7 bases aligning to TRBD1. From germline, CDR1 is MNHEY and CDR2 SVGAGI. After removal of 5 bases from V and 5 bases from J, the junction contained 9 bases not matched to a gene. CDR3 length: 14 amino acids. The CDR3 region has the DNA TGTGCCAGCAGTCCCATCCGACAGGGACACGAGCAGTACTTC. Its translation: CASSPIRQGHEQYF.

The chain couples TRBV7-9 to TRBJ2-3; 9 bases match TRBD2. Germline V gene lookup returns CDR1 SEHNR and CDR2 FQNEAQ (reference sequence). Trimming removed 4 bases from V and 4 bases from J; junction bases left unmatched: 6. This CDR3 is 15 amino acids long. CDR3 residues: CASSSRRLAADTQYF. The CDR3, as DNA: TGTGCCAGCAGCTCCCGGAGACTAGCGGCAGATACGCAGTATTTT. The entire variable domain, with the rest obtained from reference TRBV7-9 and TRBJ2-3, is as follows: DTGVSQNPRHKITKRGQNVTFRCDPISEHNRLYWYRQTLGQGPEFLTYFQNEAQLEKSRLLSDRFSAERPKGSFSTLEIQRTEQGDSAMYLCASSSRRLAADTQYFGPGTRLTVL.

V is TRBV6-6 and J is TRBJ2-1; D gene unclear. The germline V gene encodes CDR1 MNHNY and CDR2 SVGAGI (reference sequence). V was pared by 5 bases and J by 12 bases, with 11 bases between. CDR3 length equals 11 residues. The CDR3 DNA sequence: TGTGCCAGCAGTCTGGGTAGTACGCAGTTCTTC. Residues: CASSLGSTQFF.

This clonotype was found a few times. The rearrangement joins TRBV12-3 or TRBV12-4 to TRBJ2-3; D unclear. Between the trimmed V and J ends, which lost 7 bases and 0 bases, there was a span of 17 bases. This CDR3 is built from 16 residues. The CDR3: CASTPGLRISTDTQYF. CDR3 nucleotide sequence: TGTGCCAGCACCCCGGGTTTGCGCATAAGCACAGATACGCAGTATTTT.

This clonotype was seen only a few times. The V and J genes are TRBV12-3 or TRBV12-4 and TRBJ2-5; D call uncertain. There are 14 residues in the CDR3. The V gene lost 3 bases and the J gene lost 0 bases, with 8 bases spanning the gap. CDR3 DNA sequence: TGTGCCAGCAGTTTTTTTGTCGACCAAGAGACCCAGTACTTC. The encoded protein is CASSFFVDQETQYF.

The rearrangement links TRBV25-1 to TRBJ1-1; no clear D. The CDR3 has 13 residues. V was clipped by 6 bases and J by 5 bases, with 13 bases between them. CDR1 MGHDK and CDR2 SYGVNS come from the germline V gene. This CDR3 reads CASRTVSSTEAFF. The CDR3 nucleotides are TGTGCCAGCAGGACCGTGAGTAGTACTGAAGCTTTCTTT.

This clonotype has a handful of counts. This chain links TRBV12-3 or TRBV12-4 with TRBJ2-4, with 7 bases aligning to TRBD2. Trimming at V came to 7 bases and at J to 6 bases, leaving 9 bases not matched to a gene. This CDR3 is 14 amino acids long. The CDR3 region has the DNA TGTGCCAGCAATATTGGGACTAAAGGAAACATTCAGTACTTC. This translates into CASNIGTKGNIQYF.

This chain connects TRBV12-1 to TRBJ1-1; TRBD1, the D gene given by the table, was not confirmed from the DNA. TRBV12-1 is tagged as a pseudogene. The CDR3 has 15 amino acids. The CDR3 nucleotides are TGCGCCAGCAGCTTTACGGGACAGGGGAACACTGAAGCTTTCTTT. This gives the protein CASSFTGQGNTEAFF.

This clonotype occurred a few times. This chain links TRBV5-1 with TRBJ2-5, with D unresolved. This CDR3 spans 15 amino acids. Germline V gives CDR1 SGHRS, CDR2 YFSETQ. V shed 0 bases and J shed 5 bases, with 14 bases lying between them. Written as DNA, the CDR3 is TGCGCCAGCAGCTTGGCCGTGGTAGGGATGGAGACCCAGTACTTC. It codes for CASSLAVVGMETQYF.

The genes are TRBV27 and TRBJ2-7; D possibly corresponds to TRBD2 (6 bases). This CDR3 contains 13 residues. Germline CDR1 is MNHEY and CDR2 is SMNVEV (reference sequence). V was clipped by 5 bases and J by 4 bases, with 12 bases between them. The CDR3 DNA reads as TGTGCCAGCAGTCGCGGGAAGTCGTACGAGCAGTACTTC. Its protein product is CASSRGKSYEQYF.

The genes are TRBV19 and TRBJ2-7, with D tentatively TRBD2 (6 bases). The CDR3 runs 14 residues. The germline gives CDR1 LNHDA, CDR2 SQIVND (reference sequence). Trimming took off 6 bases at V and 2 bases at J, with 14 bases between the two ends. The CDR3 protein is CASSPGTDTYEQYF. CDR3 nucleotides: TGTGCCAGTAGCCCCGGGACTGATACCTACGAGCAGTACTTC.

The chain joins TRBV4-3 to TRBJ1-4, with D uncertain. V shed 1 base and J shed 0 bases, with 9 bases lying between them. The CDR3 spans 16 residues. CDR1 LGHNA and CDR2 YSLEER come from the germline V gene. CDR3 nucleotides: TGCGCCAGCAGCCAAGTCGTGGGTGCAACTAATGAAAAACTGTTTTTT. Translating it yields CASSQVVGATNEKLFF.

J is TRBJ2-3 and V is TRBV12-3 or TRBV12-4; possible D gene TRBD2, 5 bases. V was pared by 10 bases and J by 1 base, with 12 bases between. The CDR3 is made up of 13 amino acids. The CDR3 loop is CATRGPGTDTQYF. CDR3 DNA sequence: TGTGCCACCCGAGGGCCTGGCACAGATACGCAGTATTTT.

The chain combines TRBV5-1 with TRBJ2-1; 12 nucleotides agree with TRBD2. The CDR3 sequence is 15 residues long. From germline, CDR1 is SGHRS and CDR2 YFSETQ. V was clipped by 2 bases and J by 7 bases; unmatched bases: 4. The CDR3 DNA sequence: TGCGCCAGCAGCTTTGCTAGCGGGAGGGTTAATGAGCAGTTCTTC. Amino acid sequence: CASSFASGRVNEQFF. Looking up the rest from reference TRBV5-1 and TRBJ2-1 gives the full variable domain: KAGVTQTPRYLIKTRGQQVTLSCSPISGHRSVSWYQQTPGQGLQFLFEYFSETQRNKGNFPGRFSGRQFSNSRSEMNVSTLELGDSALYLCASSFASGRVNEQFFGPGTRLTVL.

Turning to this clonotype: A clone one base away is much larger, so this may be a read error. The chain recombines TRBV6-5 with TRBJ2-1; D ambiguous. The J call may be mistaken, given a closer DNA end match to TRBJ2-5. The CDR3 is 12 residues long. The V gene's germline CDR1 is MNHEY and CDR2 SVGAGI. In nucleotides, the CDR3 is TGTGCCAGCAGTTACCCCCCAGAGACCCAGTACTTC. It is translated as CASSYPPETQYF.

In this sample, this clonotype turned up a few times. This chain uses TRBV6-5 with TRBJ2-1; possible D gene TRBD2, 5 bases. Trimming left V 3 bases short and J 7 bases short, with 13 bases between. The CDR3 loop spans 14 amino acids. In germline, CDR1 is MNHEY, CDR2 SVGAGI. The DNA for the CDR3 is TGTGCCAGCAGTTATCTGTTTTCGGGGAATGAGCAGTTCTTC. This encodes CASSYLFSGNEQFF.

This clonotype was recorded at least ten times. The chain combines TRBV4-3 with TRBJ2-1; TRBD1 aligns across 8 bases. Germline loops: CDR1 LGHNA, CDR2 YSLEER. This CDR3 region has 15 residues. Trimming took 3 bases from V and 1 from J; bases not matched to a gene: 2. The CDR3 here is CASSQDRVSYNEQFF. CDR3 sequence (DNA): TGCGCCAGCAGCCAGGACAGGGTTTCCTACAATGAGCAGTTCTTC.

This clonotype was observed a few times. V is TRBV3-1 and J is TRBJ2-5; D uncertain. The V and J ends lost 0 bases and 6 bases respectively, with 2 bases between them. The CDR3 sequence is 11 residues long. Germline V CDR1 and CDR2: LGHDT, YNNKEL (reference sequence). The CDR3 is CASSQDKTQYF. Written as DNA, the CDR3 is TGTGCCAGCAGCCAAGATAAGACCCAGTACTTC.

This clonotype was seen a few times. CDR3 sequence (DNA): TGTGCCACCAGTGAGACAGGGGTCAATGAGCAGTTCTTC. This gives the protein CATSETGVNEQFF. The chain combines TRBV24-1 with TRBJ2-1; TRBD1 matches 8 bases. The trim removed 4 bases at V and 6 bases at J, leaving 1 base unmatched. This CDR3 spans 13 amino acids. CDR1 is KGHDR, CDR2 SFDVKD, per germline.

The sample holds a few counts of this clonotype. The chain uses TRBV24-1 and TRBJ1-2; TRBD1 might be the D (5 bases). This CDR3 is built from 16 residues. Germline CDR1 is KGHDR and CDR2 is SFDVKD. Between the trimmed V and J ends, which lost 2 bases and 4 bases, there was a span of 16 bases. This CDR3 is CATSDSGQAGGYGYTF. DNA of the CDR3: TGTGCCACCAGTGATTCGGGGCAGGCCGGCGGCTATGGCTACACCTTC.

The CDR3 DNA is TGTGCCAGCTGGGGACAGGGGGCGCAATACGAGCAGTACTTC. Amino acids: CASWGQGAQYEQYF. The V and J genes are TRBV6-1 and TRBJ2-7; TRBD1 matches 12 bases. Germline V gives CDR1 MNHNS, CDR2 SASEGT. The CDR3 has 14 residues. V was clipped by 8 bases and J by 4 bases; unmatched bases: 6.